These 14 T cell receptor beta chains originate from one sample sequenced in a study of T cells in Graves' hyperthyroidism and ophthalmopathy. The source material, RNA transcripts, was used to amplify TCR beta CDR3 regions. First-round RT-PCR targeting the TCR CDR3 was performed with the HTBI primer set. TCRdb re-called the multiplex PCR reads through MiXCR, storing one row per CDR3 protein. The sample contains 370,000 or so distinct CDR3 sequences, about 13% of which appear only once. The sample comprised blood. These TCRs come from a man between 25 and 39 years old with Graves' hyperthyroidism that later progressed to Graves' ophthalmopathy.

This clonotype showed up many times. The chain combines TRBV28 with TRBJ2-7; D call uncertain. The V end lost 5 bases, the J end lost 3 bases, and 11 bases lay between the germline ends. The germline CDR1 and CDR2 sequences are MDHEN and SYDVKM. This CDR3 is built from 13 residues. In nucleotides, the CDR3 is TGTGCCAGCAGTCTATCCGGCCGCTACGAGCAGTACTTC. This sequence encodes CASSLSGRYEQYF.

In its sample, this clonotype was seen many times. CDR3 coding DNA: TGCAGCGTTGTGGTCTCTAATCAGCCCTCCTACGAGCAGTACTTC. It translates to CSVVVSNQPSYEQYF. The chain recombines TRBV29-1 with TRBJ2-7, with no clear D. Per the germline V gene, CDR1 is SQVTM and CDR2 is ANQGSEA. The CDR3 runs to 15 residues. The V end lost 4 bases, the J end lost 0 bases, and 16 bases lay between the germline ends.

This clonotype showed up many times. This CDR3 reads CAWSVLVGAGDEQFF. CDR3 bases: TGTGCCTGGAGTGTACTCGTAGGGGCTGGAGATGAGCAGTTCTTC. This chain links TRBV30 with TRBJ2-1, with D maybe TRBD1 (5 bases). The V and J ends lost 0 bases and 8 bases respectively, with 17 bases between them. Germline-derived CDR1 and CDR2 are GTSNPN and SVGIG (reference sequence). The CDR3 loop spans 15 amino acids. The full variable domain, with the rest looked up from reference TRBV30 and TRBJ2-1, is SQTIHQWPATLVQPVGSPLSLECTVEGTSNPNLYWYRQAAGRGLQLLFYSVGIGQISSEVPQNLSASRPQDRQFILSSKKLLLSDSGFYLCAWSVLVGAGDEQFFGPGTRLTVL.

This clonotype was detected many times. V gene TRBV20-1 combines with J gene TRBJ1-1; 9 positions match TRBD1. Losses at the gene ends were 3 bases for V and 7 bases for J; bases not matched to a gene: 9. The CDR3 covers 14 residues. Per the germline V gene, CDR1 is DFQATT and CDR2 is SNEGSKA (reference sequence). The CDR3 loop is CSARADRGSLEAFF. For the CDR3, the DNA is TGCAGTGCTAGGGCAGACAGGGGGAGCCTTGAAGCTTTCTTT.

The table lists this clonotype with a few counts. This chain connects TRBV27 to TRBJ2-2, with D perhaps TRBD1 (6 bases). CDR1 is MNHEY and CDR2 is SMNVEV in the germline V gene (reference sequence). Trimming took 0 bases from V and 5 from J, leaving 10 bases between them. The CDR3 loop spans 15 amino acids. In DNA form, the CDR3 reads TGTGCCAGCAGTTTATCGCAGGGGAAAACCGGGGAGCTGTTTTTT. Protein: CASSLSQGKTGELFF.

The chain recombines TRBV10-3 with TRBJ2-1; TRBD2 matches at 11 bases. The CDR3 runs to 17 residues. J lost 5 bases, V lost 2 bases, and 8 bases had no gene match. The V gene's germline CDR1 is ENHRY and CDR2 SYGVKD. This CDR3 reads CAISEMYTSGGHNEQFF. The CDR3 coding sequence is TGTGCCATCAGTGAGATGTACACTAGCGGGGGACACAATGAGCAGTTCTTC.

The chain has TRBV29-1 and TRBJ1-2; no clear D gene. Deletions cut 3 bases from V and 6 bases from J, with 8 bases between. From germline, CDR1 is SQVTM and CDR2 ANQGSEA. The CDR3 contains 11 residues. DNA for the CDR3: TGCAGCGTTGAGCGGAGGGATGGCTACACCTTC. Encoded protein: CSVERRDGYTF. The whole variable domain, remainder taken from reference TRBV29-1 and TRBJ1-2, is SAVISQKPSRDICQRGTSLTIQCQVDSQVTMMFWYRQQPGQSLTLIATANQGSEATYESGFVIDKFPISRPNLTFSTLTVSNMSPEDSSIYLCSVERRDGYTFGSGTRLTVV.

This chain joins TRBV4-1 and TRBJ1-5; D is possibly TRBD1 (5 bases). The CDR3 totals 14 residues. Germline assignment: CDR1 MGHRA and CDR2 YSYEKL. V was trimmed by 0 bases and J by 6 bases, leaving 9 bases between them. This CDR3 reads CASSQDGDGQPQHF. CDR3 nucleotide sequence: TGCGCCAGCAGCCAAGATGGGGACGGTCAGCCCCAGCATTTT.

As concerns this clonotype: A read error is possible here, since a much larger clone lies one base away. This chain links TRBV2 with TRBJ2-7; perhaps TRBD1 as D (6 bases). CDR1 is SNHLY, CDR2 FYNNEI, per germline. V was shortened by 2 bases and J by 3 bases, with 11 bases between the two germline ends. The CDR3 is 14 amino acids. The CDR3 coding sequence is TGTGCCAGCAGTGAACTACAGACAGGCTACGAGCAGTACTTC. It specifies CASSELQTGYEQYF.

Notes on this clonotype: A much bigger clone sits one base away, suggesting this may be a read error. The V gene is TRBV5-1, the J gene TRBJ1-1; a possible D gene is TRBD1 (5 bases). Per the germline V gene, CDR1 is SGHRS and CDR2 is YFSETQ. The CDR3 runs to 14 residues. The CDR3 protein is CVSTEWGGNTEAFF. The CDR3 bases are TGCGTCAGCACTGAATGGGGCGGGAACACTGAAGCTTTCTTT.

The rearrangement uses TRBV3-1 and TRBJ2-1; weak D call: TRBD2 (7 bases). Trimming shortened V by 8 bases and J by 5 bases, and 16 bases separated the two germline ends. Germline CDR1 and CDR2: LGHDT and YNNKEL (reference sequence). The CDR3 runs to 14 residues. Here the CDR3 DNA reads TGTGCCAGCGCCACGGGGGGCGCTGACAATGAGCAGTTCTTC. Amino acid sequence: CASATGGADNEQFF.

This clonotype was seen at least ten times. The J gene is TRBJ2-1, the V gene TRBV6-6; the D is unclear. The CDR3 runs to 15 residues. Trimming removed 0 bases at V and 0 bases at J, with 6 bases between. The V gene's germline CDR1 is MNHNY and CDR2 SVGAGI (reference sequence). This CDR3 is CASSYSGSSYNEQFF. For the CDR3, the DNA is TGTGCCAGCAGTTACTCGGGTAGCTCCTACAATGAGCAGTTCTTC.

The V and J genes are TRBV20-1 and TRBJ2-2; 8 nucleotides agree with TRBD1. The V gene end was trimmed by 6 bases and the J gene end by 7 bases; junction bases not matched to a gene: 10. Per the germline V gene, CDR1 is DFQATT and CDR2 is SNEGSKA (reference sequence). The CDR3 runs 14 residues. CDR3 DNA: TGCAGTGCCTCGGACAGGGAGGAAGGCGGGGAGCTGTTTTTT. Protein sequence: CSASDREEGGELFF.

This clonotype was picked up many times. One end of the junction is discordant with germline, which a read error may explain. V gene TRBV7-3 combines with J gene TRBJ1-1; possibly TRBD1 for D (6 bases). The CDR3 loop spans 13 amino acids. The germline V gene encodes CDR1 SGHTA and CDR2 FQGTGA. CDR3 region: CAGSPPGGGEAFF. In nucleotides, the CDR3 is TGTGCCGGCAGCCCCCCAGGAGGGGGAGAAGCTTTCTTT.